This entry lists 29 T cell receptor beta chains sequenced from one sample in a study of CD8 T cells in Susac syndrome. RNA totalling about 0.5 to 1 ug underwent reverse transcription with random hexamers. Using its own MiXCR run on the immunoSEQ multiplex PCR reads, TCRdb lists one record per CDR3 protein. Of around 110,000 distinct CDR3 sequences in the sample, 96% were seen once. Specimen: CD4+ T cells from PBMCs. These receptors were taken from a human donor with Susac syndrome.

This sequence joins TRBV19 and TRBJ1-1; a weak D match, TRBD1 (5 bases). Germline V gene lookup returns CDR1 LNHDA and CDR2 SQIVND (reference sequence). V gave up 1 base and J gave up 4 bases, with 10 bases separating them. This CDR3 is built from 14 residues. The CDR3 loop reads CASSIAGTPTEAFF. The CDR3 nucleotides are TGTGCCAGTAGTATAGCTGGGACCCCCACTGAAGCTTTCTTT. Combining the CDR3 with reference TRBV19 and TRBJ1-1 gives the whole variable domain DGGITQSPKYLFRKEGQNVTLSCEQNLNHDAMYWYRQDPGQGLRLIYYSQIVNDFQKGDIAEGYSVSREKKESFPLTVTSAQKNPTAFYLCASSIAGTPTEAFFGQGTRLTVV.

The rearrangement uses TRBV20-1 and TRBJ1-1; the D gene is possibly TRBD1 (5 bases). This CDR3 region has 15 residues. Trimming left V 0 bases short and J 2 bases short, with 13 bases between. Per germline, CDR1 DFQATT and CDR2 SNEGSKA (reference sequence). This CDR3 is CSARDQGGINTEAFF. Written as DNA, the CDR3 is TGCAGTGCTAGAGATCAGGGTGGGATAAACACTGAAGCTTTCTTT.

The DNA for the CDR3 is TGCAGCGTTATGGTGAGAGATGGCTACACCTTC. This gives the protein CSVMVRDGYTF. V gene TRBV29-1 combines with J gene TRBJ1-2, with unresolved D. Per germline, CDR1 SQVTM and CDR2 ANQGSEA. With 5 bases removed from V and 6 bases from J, the gap between germline ends came to 10 bases. CDR3 length: 11 residues.

The CDR3 coding sequence is TGCGCCAGCAGCCAAGATCGGGCCCGCACAGATACGCAGTATTTT. Translated, it gives CASSQDRARTDTQYF. V usage is TRBV4-3 and J usage is TRBJ2-3; D not certain. The V end lost 0 bases, the J end lost 1 base, and 8 bases lay between the germline ends. The CDR3 covers 15 residues. In germline, CDR1 is LGHNA, CDR2 YSLEER.

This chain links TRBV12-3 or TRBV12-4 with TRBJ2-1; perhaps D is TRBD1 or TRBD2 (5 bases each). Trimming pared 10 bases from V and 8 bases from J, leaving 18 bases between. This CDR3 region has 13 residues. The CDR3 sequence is CAIRGSSRDEQFF. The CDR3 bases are TGTGCCATCCGGGGCAGTTCAAGGGATGAGCAGTTCTTC.

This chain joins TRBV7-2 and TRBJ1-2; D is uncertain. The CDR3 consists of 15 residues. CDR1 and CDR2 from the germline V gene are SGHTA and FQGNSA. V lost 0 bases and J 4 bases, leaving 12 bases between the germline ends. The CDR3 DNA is TGTGCCAGCAGCTTAGCCCGGGTCCTCTTCTATGGCTACACCTTC. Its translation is CASSLARVLFYGYTF.

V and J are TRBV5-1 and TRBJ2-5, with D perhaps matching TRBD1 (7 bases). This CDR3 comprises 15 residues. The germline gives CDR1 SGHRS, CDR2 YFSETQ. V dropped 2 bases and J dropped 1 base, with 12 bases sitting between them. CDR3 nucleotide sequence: TGCGCCAGCAGCTTATCCAGGGGGGTCCAAGAGACCCAGTACTTC. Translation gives CASSLSRGVQETQYF.

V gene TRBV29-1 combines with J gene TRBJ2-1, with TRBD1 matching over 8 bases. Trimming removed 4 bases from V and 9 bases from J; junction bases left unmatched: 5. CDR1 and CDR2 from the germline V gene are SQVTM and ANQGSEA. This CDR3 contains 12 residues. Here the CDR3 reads CSVAGQGGEQFF. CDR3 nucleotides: TGCAGCGTTGCCGGACAGGGCGGTGAGCAGTTCTTC.

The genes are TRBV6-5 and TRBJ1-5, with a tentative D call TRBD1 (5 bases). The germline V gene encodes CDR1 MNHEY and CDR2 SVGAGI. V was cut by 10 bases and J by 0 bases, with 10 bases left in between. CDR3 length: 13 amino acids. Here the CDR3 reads CATRGDSNQPQHF. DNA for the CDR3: TGTGCCACCCGGGGGGATAGCAATCAGCCCCAGCATTTT.

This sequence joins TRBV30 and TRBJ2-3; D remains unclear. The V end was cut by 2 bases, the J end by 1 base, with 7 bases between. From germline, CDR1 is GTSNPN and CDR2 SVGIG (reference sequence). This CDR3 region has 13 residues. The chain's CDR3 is CAWSTHRTDTQYF. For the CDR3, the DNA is TGTGCCTGGAGTACCCACCGCACAGATACGCAGTATTTT.

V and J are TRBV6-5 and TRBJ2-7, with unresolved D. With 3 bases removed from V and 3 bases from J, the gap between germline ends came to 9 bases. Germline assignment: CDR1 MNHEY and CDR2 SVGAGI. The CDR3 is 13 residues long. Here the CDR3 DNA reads TGTGCCAGCAGTTATAGGCCTAGCTACGAGCAGTACTTC. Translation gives CASSYRPSYEQYF.

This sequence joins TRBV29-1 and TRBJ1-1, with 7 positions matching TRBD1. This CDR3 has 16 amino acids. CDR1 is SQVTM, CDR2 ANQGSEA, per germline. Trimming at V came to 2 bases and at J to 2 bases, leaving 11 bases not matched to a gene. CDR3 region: CSVERSGGQRNTEAFF. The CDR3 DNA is TGCAGCGTTGAACGTTCAGGGGGACAGCGAAACACTGAAGCTTTCTTT.

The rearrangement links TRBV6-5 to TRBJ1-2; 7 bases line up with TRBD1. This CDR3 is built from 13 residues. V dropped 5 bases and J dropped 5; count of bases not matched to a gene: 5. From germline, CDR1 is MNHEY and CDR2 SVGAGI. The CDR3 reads CASSPGQFYGYTF. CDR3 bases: TGTGCCAGCAGTCCGGGACAGTTTTATGGCTACACCTTC.

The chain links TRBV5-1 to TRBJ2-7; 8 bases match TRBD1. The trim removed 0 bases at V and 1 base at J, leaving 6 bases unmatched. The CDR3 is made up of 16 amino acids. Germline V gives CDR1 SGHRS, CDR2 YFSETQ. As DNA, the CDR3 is TGCGCCAGCAGCTTGGATCCGGGACAGGTTTCCTACGAGCAGTACTTC. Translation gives CASSLDPGQVSYEQYF.

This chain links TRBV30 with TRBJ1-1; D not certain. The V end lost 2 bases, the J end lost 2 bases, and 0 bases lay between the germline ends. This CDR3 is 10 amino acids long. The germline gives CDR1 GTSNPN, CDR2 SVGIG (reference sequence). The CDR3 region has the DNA TGTGCCTGGAGTAACACTGAAGCTTTCTTT. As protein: CAWSNTEAFF.

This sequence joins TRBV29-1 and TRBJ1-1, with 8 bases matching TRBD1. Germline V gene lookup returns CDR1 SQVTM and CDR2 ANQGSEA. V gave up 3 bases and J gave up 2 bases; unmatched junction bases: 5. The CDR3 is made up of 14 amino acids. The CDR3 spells CSVEQGQENTEAFF. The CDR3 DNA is TGCAGCGTTGAGCAGGGACAGGAAAACACTGAAGCTTTCTTT.

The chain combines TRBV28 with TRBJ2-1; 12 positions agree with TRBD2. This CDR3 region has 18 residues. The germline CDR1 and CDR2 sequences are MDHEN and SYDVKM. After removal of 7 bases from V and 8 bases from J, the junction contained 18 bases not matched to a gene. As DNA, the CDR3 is TGTGCCAGCACCAGTCTAGCGGGAGGGCCCTTAGGGAGTGATGAGCAGTTCTTC. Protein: CASTSLAGGPLGSDEQFF.

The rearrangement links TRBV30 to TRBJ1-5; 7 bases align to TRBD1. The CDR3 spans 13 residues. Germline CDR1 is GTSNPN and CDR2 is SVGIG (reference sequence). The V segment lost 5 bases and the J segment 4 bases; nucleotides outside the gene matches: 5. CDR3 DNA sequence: TGTGCCTGGGCCCGGGACAGAAATCAGCCCCAGCATTTT. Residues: CAWARDRNQPQHF.

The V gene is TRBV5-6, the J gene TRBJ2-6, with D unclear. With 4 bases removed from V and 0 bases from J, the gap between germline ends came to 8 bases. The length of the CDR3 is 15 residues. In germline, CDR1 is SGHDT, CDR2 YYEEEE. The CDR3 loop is CASSHQDSGANVLTF. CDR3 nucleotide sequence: TGTGCCAGCAGCCACCAGGACTCTGGGGCCAACGTCCTGACTTTC.

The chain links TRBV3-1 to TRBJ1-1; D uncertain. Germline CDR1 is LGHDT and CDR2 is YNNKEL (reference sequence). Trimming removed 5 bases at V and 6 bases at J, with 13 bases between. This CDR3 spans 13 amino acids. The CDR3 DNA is TGTGCCAGCAGCAGGCTTTACCAGCCTGAAGCTTTCTTT. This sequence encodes CASSRLYQPEAFF.

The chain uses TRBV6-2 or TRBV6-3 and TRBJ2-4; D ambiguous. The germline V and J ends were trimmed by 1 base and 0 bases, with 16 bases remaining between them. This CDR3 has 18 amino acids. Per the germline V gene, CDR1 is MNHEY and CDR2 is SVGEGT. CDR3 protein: CASSYFQLNREAKNIQYF. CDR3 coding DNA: TGTGCCAGCAGTTACTTCCAGCTAAACAGAGAAGCCAAAAACATTCAGTACTTC.

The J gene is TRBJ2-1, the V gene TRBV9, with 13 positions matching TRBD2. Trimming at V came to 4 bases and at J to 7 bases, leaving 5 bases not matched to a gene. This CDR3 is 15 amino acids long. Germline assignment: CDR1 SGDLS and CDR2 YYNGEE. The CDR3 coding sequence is TGTGCCAGCAGCACTGGGACTAGCGGGGTTAATGAGCAGTTCTTC. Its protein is CASSTGTSGVNEQFF.

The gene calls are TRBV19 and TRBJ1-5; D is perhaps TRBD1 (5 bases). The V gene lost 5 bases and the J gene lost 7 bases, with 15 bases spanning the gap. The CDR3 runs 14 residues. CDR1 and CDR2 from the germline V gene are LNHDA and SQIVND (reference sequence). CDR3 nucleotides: TGTGCCAGTAGTTTCCATCCGGCAGGGCAGCCCCAGCATTTT. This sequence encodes CASSFHPAGQPQHF.

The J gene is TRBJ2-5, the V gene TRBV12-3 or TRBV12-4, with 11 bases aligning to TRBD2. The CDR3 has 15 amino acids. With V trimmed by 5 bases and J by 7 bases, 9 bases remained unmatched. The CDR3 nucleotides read TGTGCCAGCAGTCCCGTAGCGGGAGGGTTTGGGACCCAGTACTTC. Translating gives CASSPVAGGFGTQYF.

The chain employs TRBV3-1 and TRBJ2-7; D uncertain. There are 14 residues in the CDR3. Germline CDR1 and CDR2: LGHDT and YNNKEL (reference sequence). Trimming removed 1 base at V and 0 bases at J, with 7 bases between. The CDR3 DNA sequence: TGTGCCAGCAGCCAAGGCGGAACCTCCTACGAGCAGTACTTC. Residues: CASSQGGTSYEQYF.

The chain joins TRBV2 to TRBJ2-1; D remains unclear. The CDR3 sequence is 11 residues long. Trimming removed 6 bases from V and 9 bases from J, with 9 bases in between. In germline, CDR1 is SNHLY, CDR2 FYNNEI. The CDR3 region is CASSELSEQFF. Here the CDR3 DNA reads TGTGCCAGCAGCGAATTGTCTGAGCAGTTCTTC. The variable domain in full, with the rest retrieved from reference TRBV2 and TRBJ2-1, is EPEVTQTPSHQVTQMGQEVILRCVPISNHLYFYWYRQILGQKVEFLVSFYNNEISEKSEIFDDQFSVERPDGSNFTLKIRSTKLEDSAMYFCASSELSEQFFGPGTRLTVL.

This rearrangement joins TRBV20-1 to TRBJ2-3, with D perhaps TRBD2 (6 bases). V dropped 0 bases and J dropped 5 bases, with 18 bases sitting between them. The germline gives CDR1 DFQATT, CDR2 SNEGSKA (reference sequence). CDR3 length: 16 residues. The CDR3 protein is CSARDARLDMRDTQYF. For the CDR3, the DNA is TGCAGTGCTAGAGATGCCCGACTAGATATGCGAGATACGCAGTATTTT.

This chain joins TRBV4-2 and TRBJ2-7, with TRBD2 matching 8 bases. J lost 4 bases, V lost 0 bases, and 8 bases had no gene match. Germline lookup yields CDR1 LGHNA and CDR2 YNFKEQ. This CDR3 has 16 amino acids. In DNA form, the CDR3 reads TGTGCCAGCAGCCAAGATCCCAGCGGGAGATCGTACGAGCAGTACTTC. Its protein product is CASSQDPSGRSYEQYF.

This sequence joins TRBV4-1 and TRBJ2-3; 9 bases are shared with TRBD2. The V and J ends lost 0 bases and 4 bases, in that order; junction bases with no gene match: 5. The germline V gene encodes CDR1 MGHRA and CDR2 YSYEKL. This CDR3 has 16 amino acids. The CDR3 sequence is CASSQDSSGKADTQYF. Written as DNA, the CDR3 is TGCGCCAGCAGCCAAGATTCTAGCGGGAAGGCAGATACGCAGTATTTT.